The 18 T cell receptor beta chains below come from one sample, sequenced in a study of blood T cells in healthy people across ages. Then a second PCR, running roughly 7 to 11 cycles, was carried out with a sample-barcoded 5' primer and a J-beta primer mix. A single record per CDR3 protein comes from TCRdb applying MiXCR to the 5' RACE reads. The table includes around 1.5 million distinct CDR3 sequences, about 40% detected once. Source material: blood. Receptors originate from a woman between 18 and 29 years old in good health.

The table lists this clonotype with a few counts. The chain's CDR3 is CASSKMGQGKNIQYF. The DNA for the CDR3 is TGTGCCAGCAGTAAAATGGGACAGGGAAAAAACATTCAGTACTTC. The V call is TRBV6-5, the J call TRBJ2-4; 9 nucleotides match TRBD1. CDR1 and CDR2 from the germline V gene are MNHEY and SVGAGI. The CDR3 has 15 residues. The ends lost 5 bases at V and 4 bases at J; junction bases unmatched: 6.

This clonotype came up a few times. The chain combines TRBV7-2 with TRBJ2-1; 8 positions match TRBD2. V lost 0 bases to trimming and J lost 7 bases; unmatched junction nucleotides: 20. Germline V gene sequence: CDR1 SGHTA, CDR2 FQGNSA. This CDR3 has 20 residues. The CDR3 DNA reads as TGTGCCAGCAGCTTAGCCGGAAGCGGGAGCTCCCTGATTAGTAGGAATGAGCAGTTCTTC. This encodes CASSLAGSGSSLISRNEQFF.

The table lists this clonotype with a few counts. The rearrangement uses TRBV10-3 and TRBJ2-3; 13 bases are shared with TRBD2. The V gene's germline CDR1 is ENHRY and CDR2 SYGVKD. After removal of 4 bases from V and 3 bases from J, the junction contained 7 bases not matched to a gene. The CDR3 is 17 amino acids. The CDR3 sequence: CAISATSGGAKTDTQYF. CDR3 DNA: TGTGCCATCAGTGCAACTAGCGGGGGGGCCAAGACAGATACGCAGTATTTT.

The J gene is TRBJ2-3, the V gene TRBV7-2, with a tentative D call TRBD2 (6 bases). Trimming pared 5 bases from V and 0 bases from J, leaving 15 bases between. Germline V lookup: CDR1 SGHTA, CDR2 FQGNSA. This CDR3 is built from 16 residues. CDR3 DNA: TGTGCCAGCAGCGAGGGACTGTACTCTAGCACAGATACGCAGTATTTT. Its protein is CASSEGLYSSTDTQYF.

This clonotype was observed a few times. The chain employs TRBV21-1 and TRBJ2-3; TRBD2 is taken as the D call from the table, unchecked against the DNA. TRBV21-1 is assigned pseudogene status. There are 19 residues in the CDR3. The CDR3 is CASSKWRASGGRCADTQYF. CDR3 DNA sequence: TGTGCCAGCAGCAAATGGAGGGCTAGCGGGGGTCGCTGTGCAGATACGCAGTATTTT.

The chain links TRBV5-1 to TRBJ1-2; 7 bases are a match to TRBD1. The V segment lost 0 bases and the J segment 1 base; nucleotides outside the gene matches: 3. The CDR3 is 15 residues long. Germline V gene sequence: CDR1 SGHRS, CDR2 YFSETQ. CDR3 nucleotide sequence: TGCGCCAGCAGCTTGGACCAGGGGGGTAACTATGGCTACACCTTC. It specifies CASSLDQGGNYGYTF. The whole variable domain, remainder taken from reference TRBV5-1 and TRBJ1-2, is KAGVTQTPRYLIKTRGQQVTLSCSPISGHRSVSWYQQTPGQGLQFLFEYFSETQRNKGNFPGRFSGRQFSNSRSEMNVSTLELGDSALYLCASSLDQGGNYGYTFGSGTRLTVV.

V gene TRBV20-1 combines with J gene TRBJ2-5; possible D gene TRBD2, 5 bases. V lost 6 bases and J 1 base, leaving 12 bases between the germline ends. Germline CDR1 DFQATT, CDR2 SNEGSKA (reference sequence). The CDR3 loop spans 13 amino acids. In DNA form, the CDR3 reads TGCAGTGCATACGGGAACTCCCAAGAGACCCAGTACTTC. It specifies CSAYGNSQETQYF.

The chain couples TRBV6-6 to TRBJ2-7; TRBD1 matches 8 bases. The V segment lost 7 bases and the J segment 2 bases; nucleotides outside the gene matches: 7. The CDR3 contains 14 residues. CDR1 and CDR2 (germline): MNHNY, SVGAGI (reference sequence). The CDR3: CASTNGDRTYEQYF. Written as DNA, the CDR3 is TGTGCCAGCACTAATGGGGACAGGACCTACGAGCAGTACTTC.

This clonotype was recorded a few times. The genes are TRBV7-9 and TRBJ2-5; perhaps TRBD2 as D (6 bases). This CDR3 has 15 amino acids. Germline V CDR1 and CDR2: SEHNR, FQNEAQ (reference sequence). V dropped 1 base and J dropped 1 base, with 10 bases sitting between them. The DNA for the CDR3 is TGTGCCAGCAGCTTAGAAAGGGGACTCCAAGAGACCCAGTACTTC. It codes for CASSLERGLQETQYF.

This clonotype appeared a few times. The chain employs TRBV4-1 and TRBJ2-7; TRBD1 matches 7 bases. V shed 2 bases and J 5 bases; nucleotides not matched to a gene: 6. The CDR3 loop spans 14 amino acids. The germline CDR1 and CDR2 sequences are MGHRA and YSYEKL. CDR3 in DNA: TGCGCCAGCAGCCAACCCAGACAGGGCAACGAGCAGTACTTC. It translates to CASSQPRQGNEQYF.

The genes are TRBV20-1 and TRBJ2-7; TRBD2 matches 12 bases. The DNA end lines up better with TRBJ2-5; the J call may be wrong. This CDR3 is built from 14 residues. Germline-derived CDR1 and CDR2 are DFQATT and SNEGSKA (reference sequence). DNA of the CDR3: TGCAGTGCTACTAGCGGGAGGGGGCAAGAGACCCAGTACTTC. Protein sequence: CSATSGRGQETQYF.

The rearrangement uses TRBV3-1 and TRBJ2-1; no reliable D call. Deletions cut 3 bases from V and 3 bases from J, with 9 bases between. From germline, CDR1 is LGHDT and CDR2 YNNKEL (reference sequence). The CDR3 spans 14 residues. The DNA of the CDR3 is TGTGCCAGCAGCCAGGTAGTGAACTACAATGAGCAGTTCTTC. It is translated as CASSQVVNYNEQFF.

V usage is TRBV29-1 and J usage is TRBJ2-1, with D uncertain. V lost 1 base, J lost 7 bases, and 11 bases lay in between. CDR1 and CDR2 (germline): SQVTM, ANQGSEA. The CDR3 is 13 amino acids. The CDR3: CSVEGVSWNEQFF. CDR3 nucleotides: TGCAGCGTTGAAGGGGTCAGTTGGAATGAGCAGTTCTTC.

This clonotype was seen once. The chain links TRBV11-1 to TRBJ2-4, with D perhaps being TRBD1 or TRBD2 (5 bases each). This CDR3 is built from 20 residues. Germline V lookup: CDR1 SGHAT, CDR2 FQDESV (reference sequence). Deletions cut 4 bases from V and 1 base from J, with 26 bases between. The CDR3 nucleotides read TGTGCCAGCAGCTCCCGACAGACTGGGAGAACCCTTTACGCCAAAAACATTCAGTACTTC. It is translated as CASSSRQTGRTLYAKNIQYF.

V and J are TRBV7-6 and TRBJ2-1; 7 bases are shared with TRBD2. CDR3 length equals 15 residues. The trim removed 5 bases at V and 8 bases at J, leaving 12 bases unmatched. Germline CDR1 is SGHVS and CDR2 is FNYEAQ. The CDR3 here is CASSLGGGLFDEQFF. CDR3 DNA: TGTGCCAGCAGCCTGGGGGGAGGGTTGTTCGATGAGCAGTTCTTC.

The chain joins TRBV25-1 to TRBJ2-3; 11 positions match TRBD2. The germline V gene has CDR1 MGHDK and CDR2 SYGVNS. V trimming: 6 bases; J trimming: 2 bases; junction bases outside the gene matches: 4. The CDR3 totals 15 residues. The chain's CDR3 is CASSPSGRITDTQYF. CDR3 in DNA: TGTGCCAGCAGCCCTAGCGGGAGGATCACAGATACGCAGTATTTT.

V is TRBV6-5 and J is TRBJ2-2, with 9 positions matching TRBD2. Unmatched junction bases numbered 8, after V lost 5 bases and J lost 4 bases. CDR3 length equals 16 residues. The germline V gene encodes CDR1 MNHEY and CDR2 SVGAGI. CDR3 DNA: TGTGCCAGCAGTCGATTAGCGGGGGTGACCACCGGGGAGCTGTTTTTT. Amino acids: CASSRLAGVTTGELFF.

Only a few counts were recorded for this clonotype. The CDR3: CASSFLSPGSYNEQFF. CDR3 coding DNA: TGTGCCAGCAGTTTCCTCTCCCCTGGCTCCTACAATGAGCAGTTCTTC. This chain joins TRBV12-3 or TRBV12-4 and TRBJ2-1; D uncertain. V gave up 3 bases and J gave up 0 bases, with 12 bases separating them. The CDR3 has 16 residues.